These 20 T cell receptor beta chains came from one sample sequenced in a study of CD8+ T cells in alopecia areata. RNA extraction and reverse transcription yielded cDNA as sequencing template. Profiled with immunoSEQ multiplex PCR; TCRdb holds only in-frame clones, not every one. The table includes about 200,000 clones, around 60% detected once. Regarding treatment: oral pan-JAK inhibitor, 5-10 mg twice daily. Specimen: CD4+ T cells sorted from blood, collected between weeks 49 and 50, from a patient treated with tofacitinib. The receptors here all came from a human donor with alopecia areata.

V and J are TRBV29-1 and TRBJ1-2, with 7 bases identical to TRBD1. The V gene end was trimmed by 7 bases and the J gene end by 5 bases; junction bases not matched to a gene: 7. Germline values: CDR1 SQVTM, CDR2 ANQGSEA. CDR3 length: 12 amino acids. DNA of the CDR3: TGCAGCGCCGTGCAGGGGGGGTATGGCTACACCTTC. Protein: CSAVQGGYGYTF. Filled out from reference TRBV29-1 and TRBJ1-2, the complete variable domain reads SAVISQKPSRDICQRGTSLTIQCQVDSQVTMMFWYRQQPGQSLTLIATANQGSEATYESGFVIDKFPISRPNLTFSTLTVSNMSPEDSSIYLCSAVQGGYGYTFGSGTRLTVV.

Note on this clone: Other DNA sequences of this sample code for an identical CDR3. The V call is TRBV4-1, the J call TRBJ2-1, with TRBD1 matching over 8 bases. CDR1 and CDR2 (germline): MGHRA, YSYEKL. This CDR3 contains 14 residues. V lost 4 bases and J lost 4; bases outside the gene matches: 3. Here the CDR3 DNA reads TGCGCCAGCAGCCTTGGACAGGGTTACAATGAGCAGTTCTTC. This codes for CASSLGQGYNEQFF.

This clone was seen a few times. V and J are TRBV7-3 and TRBJ2-1; TRBD2 matches at 12 bases. Germline V gene data show CDR1 as SGHTA and CDR2 as FQGTGA. The CDR3 covers 15 residues. Trimming removed 4 bases from V and 6 bases from J; junction bases left unmatched: 4. As DNA, the CDR3 is TGTGCCAGCAGCTCTGGACTAGCGGGGAGCAATGAGCAGTTCTTC. Translated: CASSSGLAGSNEQFF. The full variable domain, in which reference TRBV7-3 and TRBJ2-1 provide the parts outside the CDR3, is GAGVSQTPSNKVTEKGKYVELRCDPISGHTALYWYRQSLGQGPEFLIYFQGTGAADDSGLPNDRFFAVRPEGSVSTLKIQRTERGDSAVYLCASSSGLAGSNEQFFGPGTRLTVL.

V and J are TRBV9 and TRBJ2-7, with TRBD2 identical over 10 bases. CDR3 size: 15 residues. Germline lookup yields CDR1 SGDLS and CDR2 YYNGEE. Unmatched junction bases numbered 7, after V lost 3 bases and J lost 4 bases. The CDR3 sequence is CASSAAPGLAYEQYF. In DNA, the CDR3 is TGTGCCAGCAGCGCCGCACCGGGACTAGCGTACGAGCAGTACTTC.

This chain connects TRBV30 to TRBJ2-1; TRBD1 is a possible D gene (6 bases). V lost 1 base to trimming and J lost 1 base, with 14 bases between them. Germline V lookup: CDR1 GTSNPN, CDR2 SVGIG (reference sequence). The CDR3 length is 16 residues. The DNA for the CDR3 is TGTGCCTGGAGTGCTTGGGGGCCAAGGTCCTACAATGAGCAGTTCTTC. This gives the protein CAWSAWGPRSYNEQFF.

The chain carries TRBV29-1 and TRBJ1-2; D call uncertain. The V and J ends lost 4 bases and 5 bases respectively, with 11 bases between them. This CDR3 has 12 amino acids. In germline, CDR1 is SQVTM, CDR2 ANQGSEA. The CDR3 DNA reads TGCAGCGTTGTGGACCCGATATATGGCTACACCTTC. It codes for CSVVDPIYGYTF.

A remark on this clone: As the CDR3 is not closed by the conserved phenylalanine or tryptophan, this likely results from a read error. The DNA is left out, because the CDR3 cannot be placed on it with certainty; the CDR3 is given as TCRdb lists it. This chain joins TRBV15 and TRBJ2-7. Germline loops: CDR1 LNHNV, CDR2 YYDKDF (reference sequence). From its first to its last residue, the CDR3 has 8 amino acids. The CDR3 region is CATSRVPC.

The CDR3 nucleotides are TGTGCCAGCAGCGCACAGCCTGGGACAGGGCGTCCCTATGGCTACACCTTC. Its protein product is CASSAQPGTGRPYGYTF. The rearrangement links TRBV25-1 to TRBJ1-2, with TRBD1 identical over 9 bases. The germline V gene has CDR1 MGHDK and CDR2 SYGVNS. The CDR3 consists of 17 residues. V was clipped by 6 bases and J by 4 bases; unmatched bases: 15.

This clone was seen only once. The chain links TRBV5-6 to TRBJ1-2, with unresolved D. Germline CDR1 is SGHDT and CDR2 is YYEEEE. V dropped 4 bases and J dropped 5 bases, with 6 bases sitting between them. The CDR3 covers 11 residues. CDR3 bases: TGTGCCAGCAGCCGCGATTATGGCTACACCTTC. It encodes CASSRDYGYTF.

The rearrangement uses TRBV5-4 and TRBJ1-2, with no clear D. The CDR3 has 13 amino acids. Between the trimmed V and J ends, which lost 1 base and 8 bases, there was a span of 12 bases. CDR1 and CDR2 from the germline V gene are SGHNT and YYREEE (reference sequence). The CDR3 region is CASSLPRGNGYTF. The CDR3, as DNA: TGTGCCAGCAGCTTGCCCCGGGGTAACGGCTACACCTTC.

This rearrangement joins TRBV4-3 to TRBJ1-2; maybe TRBD1 (5 bases). V lost 3 bases and J 3 bases, leaving 23 bases between the germline ends. Looked up from germline, CDR1 is LGHNA and CDR2 is YSLEER. This CDR3 contains 18 residues. The CDR3, as DNA: TGCGCCAGCAGCCATATCAACCGGGACTCATCGCGGGACTATGGCTACACCTTC. Its protein is CASSHINRDSSRDYGYTF.

The rearrangement joins TRBV4-3 to TRBJ2-4; 11 bases fit TRBD2. The CDR3 length is 16 residues. Trimming took 6 bases from V and 2 from J; bases not matched to a gene: 6. Germline lookup yields CDR1 LGHNA and CDR2 YSLEER. The CDR3 DNA reads TGCGCCAGCAGTCAATCTAGCGGGGGGCCCAAAAACATTCAGTACTTC. Its protein product is CASSQSSGGPKNIQYF.

This clone was picked up one time. This rearrangement joins TRBV29-1 to TRBJ1-5; D unclear. The CDR3 has 13 amino acids. With 4 bases removed from V and 3 bases from J, the gap between germline ends came to 10 bases. Germline CDR1 and CDR2: SQVTM and ANQGSEA. Here the CDR3 DNA reads TGCAGCGTTGTCCAACAGCACAATCAGCCCCAGCATTTT. Translated: CSVVQQHNQPQHF. Full variable domain (outside the CDR3, taken from reference TRBV29-1 and TRBJ1-5): SAVISQKPSRDICQRGTSLTIQCQVDSQVTMMFWYRQQPGQSLTLIATANQGSEATYESGFVIDKFPISRPNLTFSTLTVSNMSPEDSSIYLCSVVQQHNQPQHFGDGTRLSIL.

The chain recombines TRBV29-1 with TRBJ1-2, with 10 bases fitting TRBD1. The trim removed 3 bases at V and 13 bases at J, leaving 11 bases unmatched. Germline V gene sequence: CDR1 SQVTM, CDR2 ANQGSEA. This CDR3 is built from 13 residues. The CDR3: CSVDPTGGVISTF. The CDR3 nucleotides read TGCAGCGTTGACCCGACAGGGGGCGTTATAAGCACCTTC.

CDR3 sequence (DNA): TGTGCCTGGAGGGATAGCGGGGGGGCAAGTGAGCAGTTCTTC. It translates to CAWRDSGGASEQFF. This sequence joins TRBV30 and TRBJ2-1, with TRBD2 matching 11 bases. Germline values: CDR1 GTSNPN, CDR2 SVGIG (reference sequence). This CDR3 is 14 amino acids long. The V gene end was trimmed by 3 bases and the J gene end by 9 bases; junction bases not matched to a gene: 7.

In this sample, this clone turned up once. This chain uses TRBV4-1 with TRBJ2-1; D gene unclear. The ends were cut back, 1 base at V and 7 bases at J, with 23 bases in the middle. The length of the CDR3 is 18 residues. CDR1 MGHRA and CDR2 YSYEKL come from the germline V gene. The CDR3 DNA follows: TGCGCCAGCAGCCAAGCAGGCCGTAACTCCCCCAGTTTGAATGAGCAGTTCTTC. Amino acid sequence: CASSQAGRNSPSLNEQFF.

The rearrangement uses TRBV7-2 and TRBJ1-2; D gene ambiguous. Germline V gene data show CDR1 as SGHTA and CDR2 as FQGNSA. The ends were cut back, 4 bases at V and 4 bases at J, with 7 bases in the middle. The CDR3 is 12 residues long. The CDR3: CASSSDLYGYTF. CDR3 nucleotide sequence: TGTGCCAGCAGCTCGGACCTCTATGGCTACACCTTC.

V gene TRBV6-4 combines with J gene TRBJ2-1, with D maybe TRBD2 (6 bases). Germline-derived CDR1 and CDR2 are MRHNA and SNTAGT. This CDR3 contains 15 residues. Trimming shortened V by 1 base and J by 4 bases, and 11 bases separated the two germline ends. In nucleotides, the CDR3 is TGTGCCAGCAGTGACTATGCGGGGCTTTACAATGAGCAGTTCTTC. It specifies CASSDYAGLYNEQFF.

The chain employs TRBV29-1 and TRBJ2-1; D might be TRBD1 (5 bases). The CDR3 is made up of 12 amino acids. V lost 4 bases to trimming and J lost 4 bases, with 8 bases between them. Per the germline V gene, CDR1 is SQVTM and CDR2 is ANQGSEA. Here the CDR3 reads CSVGRVYNEQFF. The CDR3 DNA follows: TGCAGCGTTGGCAGGGTTTACAATGAGCAGTTCTTC.

This chain links TRBV2 with TRBJ1-6, with D maybe TRBD1 (6 bases). Trimming shortened V by 4 bases and J by 14 bases, and 15 bases separated the two germline ends. CDR1 is SNHLY and CDR2 is FYNNEI in the germline V gene. CDR3 size: 13 residues. The CDR3: CASSVGPQGTLHF. Written as DNA, the CDR3 is TGTGCCAGCAGTGTTGGGCCCCAGGGGACCCTCCACTTT.